The present entry profiles one T cell receptor (beta chain) with its context. What it binds is not known. The sample is drawn from a study of OX40 agonist ivuxolimab in advanced cancers. Study summary: Anti-PD-1, anti-PD-L1 or anti-CTLA-4 therapy given earlier was allowed, and approximately 43% had some. Whole-study findings and limits: Dose levels from 0.1 to 3.0 mg/kg saw CD4+ and CD8+ blood T cells expand clonally by week 6. Certain nonresponders likewise exhibited a low normalized T-cell clonal expansion. In CD8+ T cells, expanded clones were on average more numerous than in CD4+.

The assay was immunoSEQ multiplex PCR, and TCRdb's table has in-frame clones only and misses some. This sample has 75,000 or so clones; 84% occur once, and the top ten carry just under 25%. This sample comprised CD4+ or CD8+ T cells sorted from blood, obtained in a trial of the OX40 agonist ivuxolimab. The source of this sequence is an adult with an advanced solid tumor such as melanoma, head and neck, liver or kidney cancer.

CDR3 amino acids: CASSLRQPYEQYF. CDR3 nucleotides: TGTGCCAGCAGCTTGAGACAACCCTACGAGCAGTACTTC. V is TRBV11-2 and J is TRBJ2-7; D ambiguous. Germline assignment: CDR1 SGHAT and CDR2 FQNNGV. The CDR3 length is 13 residues. The ends were cut back, 3 bases at V and 2 bases at J, with 8 bases in the middle.